Below, one TCR beta chain is given with its context. Antigen: not known. Using RNA transcripts as the source, TCR beta CDR3 regions were amplified. RT-PCR in the first round (using the HTBI primer set) targeted the TCR CDR3. TCRdb redid the calling of the multiplex PCR reads with MiXCR, one entry per CDR3 protein. Of fewer than 750,000 distinct CDR3 sequences listed, more than 45% are singletons. The sample originates from a study of T cells in Graves' hyperthyroidism and ophthalmopathy. V shed 3 bases and J shed 1 base, with 9 bases lying between them. The germline V gene encodes CDR1 LNHNV and CDR2 YYDKDF (reference sequence). This CDR3 has 14 amino acids. Study observations and caveats: Ophthalmopathy got predicted by the model a median approximately 6.4 months before its onset.

The chain employs TRBV15 and TRBJ1-2, with a tentative D call TRBD1 (5 bases). The sample comprised peripheral blood or thyroid tissue (not recorded which). This TCR came from a woman under 30 with Graves' hyperthyroidism. The CDR3 protein is CATSSKTVNYGYTF. For the CDR3, the DNA is TGTGCCACCAGCAGTAAGACAGTTAACTATGGCTACACCTTC.